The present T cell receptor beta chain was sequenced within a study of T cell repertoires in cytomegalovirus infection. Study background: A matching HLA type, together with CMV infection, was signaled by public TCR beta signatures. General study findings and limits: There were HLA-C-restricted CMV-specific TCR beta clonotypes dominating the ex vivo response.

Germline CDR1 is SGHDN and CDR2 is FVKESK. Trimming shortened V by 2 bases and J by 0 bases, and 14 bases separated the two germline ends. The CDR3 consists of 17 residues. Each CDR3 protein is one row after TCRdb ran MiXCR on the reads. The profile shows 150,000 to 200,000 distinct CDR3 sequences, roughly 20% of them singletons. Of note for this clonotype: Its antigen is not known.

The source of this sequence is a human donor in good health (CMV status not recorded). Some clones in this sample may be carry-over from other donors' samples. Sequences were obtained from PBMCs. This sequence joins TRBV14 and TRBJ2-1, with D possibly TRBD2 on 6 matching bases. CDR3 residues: CASSQWKLTSSYNEQFF. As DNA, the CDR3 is TGTGCCAGCAGCCAATGGAAGTTGACTAGCTCCTACAATGAGCAGTTCTTC. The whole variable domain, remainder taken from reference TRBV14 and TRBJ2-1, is EAGVTQFPSHSVIEKGQTVTLRCDPISGHDNLYWYRRVMGKEIKFLLHFVKESKQDESGMPNNRFLAERTGGTYSTLKVQPAELEDSGVYFCASSQWKLTSSYNEQFFGPGTRLTVL.